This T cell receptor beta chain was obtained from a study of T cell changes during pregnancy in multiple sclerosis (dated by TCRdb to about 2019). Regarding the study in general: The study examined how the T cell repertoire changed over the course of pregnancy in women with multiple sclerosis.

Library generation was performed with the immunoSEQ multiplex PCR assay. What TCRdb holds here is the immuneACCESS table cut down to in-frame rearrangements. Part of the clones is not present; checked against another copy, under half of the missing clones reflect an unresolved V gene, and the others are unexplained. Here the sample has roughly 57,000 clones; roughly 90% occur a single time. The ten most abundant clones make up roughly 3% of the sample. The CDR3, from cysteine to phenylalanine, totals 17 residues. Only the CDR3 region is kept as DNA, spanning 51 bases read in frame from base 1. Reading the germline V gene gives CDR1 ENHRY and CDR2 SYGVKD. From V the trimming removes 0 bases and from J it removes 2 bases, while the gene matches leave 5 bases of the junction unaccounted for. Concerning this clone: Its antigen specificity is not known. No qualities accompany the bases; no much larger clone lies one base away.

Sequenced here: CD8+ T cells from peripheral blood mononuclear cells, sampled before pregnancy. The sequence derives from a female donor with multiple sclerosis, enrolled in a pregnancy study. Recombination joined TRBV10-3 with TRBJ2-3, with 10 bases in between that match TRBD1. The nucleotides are TGTGCCATCAGTGAGTCCCCCGGGACAGGGGTCACAGATACGCAGTATTTT. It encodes CAISESPGTGVTDTQYF.